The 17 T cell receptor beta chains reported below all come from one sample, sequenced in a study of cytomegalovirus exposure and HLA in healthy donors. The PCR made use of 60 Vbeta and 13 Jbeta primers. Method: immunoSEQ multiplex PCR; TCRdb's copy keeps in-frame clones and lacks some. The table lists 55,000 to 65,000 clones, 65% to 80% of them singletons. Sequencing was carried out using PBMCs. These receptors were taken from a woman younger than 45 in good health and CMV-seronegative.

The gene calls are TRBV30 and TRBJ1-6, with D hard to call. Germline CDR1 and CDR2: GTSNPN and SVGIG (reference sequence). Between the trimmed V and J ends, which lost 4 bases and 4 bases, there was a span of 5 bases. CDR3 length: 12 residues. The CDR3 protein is CAWNLYNSPLHF. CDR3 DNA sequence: TGTGCCTGGAATCTTTATAATTCACCCCTCCACTTT.

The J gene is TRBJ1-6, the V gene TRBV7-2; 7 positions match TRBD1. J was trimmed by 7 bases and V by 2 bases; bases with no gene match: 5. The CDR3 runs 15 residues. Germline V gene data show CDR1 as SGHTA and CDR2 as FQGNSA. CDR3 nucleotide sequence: TGTGCCAGCAGCTTAAGGCAGGGGGAAAATTCACCCCTCCACTTT. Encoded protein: CASSLRQGENSPLHF.

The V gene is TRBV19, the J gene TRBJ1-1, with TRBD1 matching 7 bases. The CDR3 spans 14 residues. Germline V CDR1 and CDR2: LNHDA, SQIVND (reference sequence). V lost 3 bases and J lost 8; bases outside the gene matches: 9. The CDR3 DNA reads TGTGCCAGTAGTATTTTAGAAGGGGACAGCGAAGCTTTCTTT. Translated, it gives CASSILEGDSEAFF.

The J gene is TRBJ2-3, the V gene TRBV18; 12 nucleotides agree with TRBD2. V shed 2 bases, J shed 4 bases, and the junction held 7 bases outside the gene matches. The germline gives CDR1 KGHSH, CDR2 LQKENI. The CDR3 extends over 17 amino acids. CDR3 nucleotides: TGTGCCAGCTCACCATTGACTAGCGGGAGTGGGGCAGATACGCAGTATTTT. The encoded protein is CASSPLTSGSGADTQYF.

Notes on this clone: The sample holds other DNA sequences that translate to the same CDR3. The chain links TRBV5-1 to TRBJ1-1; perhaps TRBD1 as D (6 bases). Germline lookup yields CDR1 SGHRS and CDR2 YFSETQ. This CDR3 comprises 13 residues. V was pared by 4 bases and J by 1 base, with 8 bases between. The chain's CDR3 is CASSPGQNTEAFF. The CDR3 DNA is TGCGCCAGCAGCCCGGGACAGAACACTGAAGCTTTCTTT. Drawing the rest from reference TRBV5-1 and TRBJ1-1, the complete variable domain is KAGVTQTPRYLIKTRGQQVTLSCSPISGHRSVSWYQQTPGQGLQFLFEYFSETQRNKGNFPGRFSGRQFSNSRSEMNVSTLELGDSALYLCASSPGQNTEAFFGQGTRLTVV.

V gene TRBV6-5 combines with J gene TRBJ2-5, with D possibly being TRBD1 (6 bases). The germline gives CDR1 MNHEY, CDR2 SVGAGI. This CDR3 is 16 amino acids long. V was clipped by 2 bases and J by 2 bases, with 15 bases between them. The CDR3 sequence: CASSYGPGVGQETQYF. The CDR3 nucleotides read TGTGCCAGCAGTTACGGGCCAGGGGTTGGGCAAGAGACCCAGTACTTC.

The CDR3 is CASSEAPLNYGYTF. In DNA form, the CDR3 reads TGTGCCAGCAGTGAAGCTCCCCTTAACTATGGCTACACCTTC. The chain recombines TRBV6-1 with TRBJ1-2; D not resolved. Trimming removed 0 bases from V and 1 base from J, with 6 bases in between. The germline CDR1 and CDR2 sequences are MNHNS and SASEGT. The CDR3 covers 14 residues.

The CDR3 coding sequence is TGTGCCAGCAGCCCCAGTTGGGGGGGCCGGACAGATACGCAGTATTTT. It translates to CASSPSWGGRTDTQYF. The V call is TRBV27, the J call TRBJ2-3; D possibly corresponds to TRBD2 (7 bases). In germline, CDR1 is MNHEY, CDR2 SMNVEV (reference sequence). Trimming took 6 bases from V and 3 from J, leaving 19 bases between them. The CDR3 is 16 residues long.

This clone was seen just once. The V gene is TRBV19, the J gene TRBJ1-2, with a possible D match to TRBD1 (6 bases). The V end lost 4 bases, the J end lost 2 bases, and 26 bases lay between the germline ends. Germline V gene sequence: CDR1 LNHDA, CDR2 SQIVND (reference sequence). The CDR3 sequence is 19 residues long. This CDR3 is CASSTLPWDTMNMNYGYTF. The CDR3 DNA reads TGTGCCAGTAGTACCCTCCCTTGGGACACAATGAATATGAACTATGGCTACACCTTC.

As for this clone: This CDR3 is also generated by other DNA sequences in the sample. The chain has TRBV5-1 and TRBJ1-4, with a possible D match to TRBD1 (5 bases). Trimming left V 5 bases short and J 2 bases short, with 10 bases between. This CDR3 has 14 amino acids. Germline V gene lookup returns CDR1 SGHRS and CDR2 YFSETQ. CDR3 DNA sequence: TGCGCCAGCAGTCAAGACAGTACTAATGAAAAACTGTTTTTT. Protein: CASSQDSTNEKLFF.

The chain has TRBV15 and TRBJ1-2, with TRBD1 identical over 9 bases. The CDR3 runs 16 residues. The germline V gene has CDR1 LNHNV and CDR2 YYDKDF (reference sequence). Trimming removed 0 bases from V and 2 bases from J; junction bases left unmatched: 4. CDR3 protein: CATSRDTGTGNYGYTF. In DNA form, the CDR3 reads TGTGCCACCAGCAGAGATACTGGGACAGGGAACTATGGCTACACCTTC.

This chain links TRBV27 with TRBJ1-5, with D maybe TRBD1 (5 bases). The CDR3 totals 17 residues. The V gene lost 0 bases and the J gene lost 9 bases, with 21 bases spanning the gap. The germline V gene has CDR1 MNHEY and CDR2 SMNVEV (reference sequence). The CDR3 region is CASSLSGGGRWTGPQHF. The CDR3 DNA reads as TGTGCCAGCAGTTTATCAGGCGGGGGACGGTGGACGGGGCCCCAGCATTTT.

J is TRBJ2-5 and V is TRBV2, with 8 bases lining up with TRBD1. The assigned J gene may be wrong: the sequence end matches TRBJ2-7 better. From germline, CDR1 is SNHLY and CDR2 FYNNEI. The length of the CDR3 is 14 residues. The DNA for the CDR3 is TGTGCCAGCAGGAAAAGTGGACAGGGATACGAGCAGTACTTC. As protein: CASRKSGQGYEQYF.

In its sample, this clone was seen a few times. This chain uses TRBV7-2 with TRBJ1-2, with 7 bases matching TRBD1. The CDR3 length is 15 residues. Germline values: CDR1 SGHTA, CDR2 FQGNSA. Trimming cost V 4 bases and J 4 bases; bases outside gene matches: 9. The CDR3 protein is CASSWSPGTAYGYTF. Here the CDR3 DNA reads TGTGCCAGCAGCTGGAGCCCTGGGACAGCCTATGGCTACACCTTC.

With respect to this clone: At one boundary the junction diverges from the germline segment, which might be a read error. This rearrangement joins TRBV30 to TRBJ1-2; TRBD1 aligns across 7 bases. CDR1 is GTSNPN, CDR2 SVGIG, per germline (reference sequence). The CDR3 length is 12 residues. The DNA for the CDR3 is TGTGCCTGGAAGGGGGCCGGTCCTCTAGCCGCCTTC. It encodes CAWKGAGPLAAF.

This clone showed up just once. The CDR3 sequence is CASSLGLAGVIAAEQFF. The CDR3 coding sequence is TGTGCCAGCAGCCTTGGACTAGCGGGAGTAATTGCCGCTGAGCAGTTCTTC. The genes are TRBV5-6 and TRBJ2-1; 13 nucleotides agree with TRBD2. Germline loops: CDR1 SGHDT, CDR2 YYEEEE. Trimming removed 4 bases from V and 9 bases from J; junction bases left unmatched: 13. The CDR3 sequence is 17 residues long.

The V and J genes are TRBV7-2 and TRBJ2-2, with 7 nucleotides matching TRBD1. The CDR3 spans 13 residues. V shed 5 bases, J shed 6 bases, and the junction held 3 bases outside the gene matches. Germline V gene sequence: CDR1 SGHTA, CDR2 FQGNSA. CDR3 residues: CASSPTGAGELFF. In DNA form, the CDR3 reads TGTGCCAGCAGCCCTACAGGGGCCGGGGAGCTGTTTTTT.